These T cell receptor beta chains were read from a single sample in a study of high-grade serous ovarian cancer treatment subgroups. Method: immunoSEQ multiplex PCR; TCRdb's copy keeps in-frame clones and lacks some. The sample carries roughly 10,000 clones, around 83% recorded once. Sequenced material: tumor tissue. The origin of the receptors is a human donor with high-grade serous ovarian cancer. The CDR3 runs from the conserved cysteine through the conserved F or W. A D gene is named only where the DNA matches it firmly. Size values are once, few and many counts, or a class for expanded clones, and some rows have none.

J gene | D gene | V gene | clone size | CDR3 protein | CDR3 DNA
TRBJ1-1 | NA | TRBV4-2 | NA | CASSQESRVNTEAFF | TGTGCCAGCAGCCAAGAGTCCCGTGTTAACACTGAAGCTTTCTTT
TRBJ2-4 | TRBD2 | TRBV9 | NA | CASSAGWAGGPSAKNIQYF | TGTGCCAGCAGCGCGGGGTGGGCGGGAGGGCCCTCGGCCAAAAACATTCAGTACTTC
TRBJ2-1 | TRBD1 | TRBV28 | NA | CASSVPGQGSSEQFF | TGTGCCAGCAGTGTACCGGGACAGGGTAGTAGTGAGCAGTTCTTC
TRBJ1-6 | NA | TRBV4-1 | NA | CASSQGDQRRRNSPLHF | TGCGCCAGCAGCCAGGGCGATCAGAGAAGGAGGAATTCACCCCTCCACTTT
TRBJ2-1 | NA | TRBV11-2 | NA | CASSAPRAGQFF | TGTGCCAGCAGCGCCCCTAGGGCTGGACAGTTCTTC
TRBJ2-1 | NA | TRBV4-1 | NA | CASSPSDSHSYNEQFF | TGCGCCAGCAGCCCCAGCGATAGTCATTCCTACAATGAGCAGTTCTTC
TRBJ2-7 | NA | TRBV5-3 | once | CARSVPRGREYYEQYF | TGTGCCAGAAGCGTCCCGAGGGGCCGCGAGTACTACGAGCAGTACTTC
TRBJ2-1 | TRBD2 | TRBV28 | NA | CASSFYSSGNNEQFF | TGTGCCAGCAGTTTCTATTCTAGCGGGAACAATGAGCAGTTCTTC
TRBJ2-7 | TRBD1 | TRBV6-1 | NA | CASSRQGNQIYEQYF | TGTGCCAGCAGTAGACAGGGGAACCAAATCTACGAGCAGTACTTC
TRBJ2-5 | NA | TRBV5-4 | NA | CASSRGLGQGGTQYF | TGTGCCAGCAGCCGCGGATTAGGGCAGGGCGGGACCCAGTACTTC
TRBJ1-1 | NA | TRBV11-2 | few | CASSLGPTGPNTEAFF | TGTGCCAGCAGCTTAGGTCCCACAGGGCCGAACACTGAAGCTTTCTTT
TRBJ2-1 | TRBD2 | TRBV9 | NA | CASSSRDYYNEQFF | TGTGCCAGCAGCAGCCGGGACTATTACAATGAGCAGTTCTTC
TRBJ1-1 | TRBD1 | TRBV5-8 | NA | CASSFLGTGGASAFF | TGTGCCAGCAGCTTTCTGGGGACAGGGGGCGCGTCGGCTTTCTTT
TRBJ1-4 | TRBD1 | TRBV11-2 | once | CASSKRGTGQDEKLFF | TGTGCCAGCAGCAAAAGGGGGACAGGGCAGGATGAAAAACTGTTTTTT
TRBJ2-5 | NA | TRBV5-6 | once | CASSLVVGAETQYF | TGTGCCAGCAGCCTGGTCGTGGGAGCCGAGACCCAGTACTTC